The clone carrying this TCR beta chain was detected only once. Antigen specificity is unknown. The data belong to a study of lymphopenia after photon versus proton radiotherapy. Study findings and constraints: Under photons, naive T cells and diversity fell while effector/memory populations rose. Better survival with proton therapy was suggested as possible, not demonstrated.

The CDR3 has 14 amino acids. Germline CDR1 LGHNA, CDR2 YNFKEQ. V shed 3 bases and J shed 4 bases, with 12 bases lying between them. Only in-frame clones appear in the TCRdb table, and some are missing; sequencing was by immunoSEQ multiplex PCR. The repertoire holds under 80,000 clones, with 75% to 90% as singletons. The sequencing used peripheral blood, collected from a patient treated with photon-based radiotherapy. This TCR was recovered from a middle-aged man with gastric cancer. The V call is TRBV4-2, the J call TRBJ2-5; D might be TRBD1 or TRBD2, each matching 5 bases. The CDR3 DNA follows: TGTGCCAGCAGCCAGGGGGTAGCCCCAGAGACCCAGTACTTC. Protein: CASSQGVAPETQYF.